These 9 T cell receptor beta chains were sequenced from one sample in a study of early T cells in non-severe SARS-CoV-2 infection. TCRdb ran MiXCR on the 5' RACE reads and lists one entry per CDR3 protein. The profile covers 35,000 to 50,000 distinct CDR3 sequences, with under 30% appearing a single time and roughly 4.6% taken by the ten largest. Material: whole blood, obtained at baseline. The receptors were sampled from an adult who was a healthcare worker with PCR-confirmed SARS-CoV-2 infection or an uninfected control (not recorded which).

This clonotype came up a few times. The chain links TRBV4-3 to TRBJ2-2; TRBD1 is a possible D gene (5 bases). Germline V lookup: CDR1 LGHNA, CDR2 YSLEER. The CDR3 length is 15 residues. V gave up 4 bases and J gave up 6 bases, with 15 bases separating them. CDR3 sequence reads: CASSPIDSSAGELFF. In nucleotides, the CDR3 is TGCGCCAGCAGCCCCATCGACAGCAGCGCCGGGGAGCTGTTTTTT.

The chain uses TRBV7-6 and TRBJ2-1; D may be TRBD1 or TRBD2 (5 bases each). The CDR3 contains 15 residues. The V gene lost 5 bases and the J gene lost 2 bases, with 13 bases spanning the gap. The V gene's germline CDR1 is SGHVS and CDR2 FNYEAQ. CDR3: CASSPGRITYNEQFF. The CDR3 region has the DNA TGTGCCAGCAGCCCGGGACGGATAACCTACAATGAGCAGTTCTTC.

This clonotype came up a few times. This sequence joins TRBV30 and TRBJ2-3; D gene ambiguous. The CDR3 is made up of 11 amino acids. The V gene lost 2 bases and the J gene lost 4 bases, with 4 bases spanning the gap. Germline V gene lookup returns CDR1 GTSNPN and CDR2 SVGIG (reference sequence). The CDR3, as DNA: TGTGCCTGGAGTCGGTCAGATACGCAGTATTTT. The encoded protein is CAWSRSDTQYF.

The gene calls are TRBV2 and TRBJ2-7; no reliable D call. V lost 7 bases to trimming and J lost 1 base, with 17 bases between them. The CDR3 is 15 residues long. The germline V gene encodes CDR1 SNHLY and CDR2 FYNNEI. CDR3: CASNPRTATSYEQYF. CDR3 DNA: TGTGCCAGCAATCCCAGGACGGCCACTTCCTACGAGCAGTACTTC.

The V gene is TRBV3-1, the J gene TRBJ1-3; no clear D. The CDR3 totals 14 residues. Trimming took 6 bases from V and 2 from J, leaving 11 bases between them. Germline-derived CDR1 and CDR2 are LGHDT and YNNKEL (reference sequence). The CDR3 sequence: CASSREETGNTIYF. CDR3 nucleotide sequence: TGTGCCAGCAGTCGCGAGGAGACTGGAAACACCATATATTTT.

This chain connects TRBV2 to TRBJ2-7; 9 bases fit TRBD1. Per the germline V gene, CDR1 is SNHLY and CDR2 is FYNNEI. J gave up 7 bases and V 5 bases, and 12 bases lay outside the gene matches. The CDR3 covers 15 residues. The CDR3 reads CASSPRTGESGEQYF. Written as DNA, the CDR3 is TGTGCCAGCAGTCCCCGGACAGGGGAATCTGGGGAGCAGTACTTC. Full variable domain (remainder filled in from reference TRBV2 and TRBJ2-7): EPEVTQTPSHQVTQMGQEVILRCVPISNHLYFYWYRQILGQKVEFLVSFYNNEISEKSEIFDDQFSVERPDGSNFTLKIRSTKLEDSAMYFCASSPRTGESGEQYFGPGTRLTVT.

This clonotype rates as medium-sized (0.01 to 0.1%). This chain connects TRBV12-3 or TRBV12-4 to TRBJ2-7; 7 positions match TRBD2. Trimming removed 4 bases from V and 3 bases from J; junction bases left unmatched: 9. The CDR3 contains 15 residues. The CDR3 DNA sequence: TGTGCCAGCAGTTCCCAAGCGGGGCCAGACTACGAGCAGTACTTC. Its protein product is CASSSQAGPDYEQYF.

This clonotype has only a few counts. The genes are TRBV6-1 and TRBJ1-5; perhaps TRBD1 as D (6 bases). Germline CDR1 is MNHNS and CDR2 is SASEGT. V gave up 2 bases and J gave up 3 bases, with 17 bases separating them. CDR3 size: 17 residues. Here the CDR3 DNA reads TGTGCCAGCAGTGAAACGAGGGTTGGACAGTTCAATCAGCCCCAGCATTTT. Its translation is CASSETRVGQFNQPQHF.

This clonotype was seen only a few times. This chain joins TRBV7-6 and TRBJ2-5, with D possibly TRBD1 on 7 matching bases. The CDR3 is 15 amino acids. Germline CDR1 reads SGHVS; CDR2 reads FNYEAQ. The V end lost 4 bases, the J end lost 2 bases, and 14 bases lay between the germline ends. DNA of the CDR3: TGTGCCAGCAGCTCGCGGGACAGTGGGCAAGAGACCCAGTACTTC. Amino acids: CASSSRDSGQETQYF.